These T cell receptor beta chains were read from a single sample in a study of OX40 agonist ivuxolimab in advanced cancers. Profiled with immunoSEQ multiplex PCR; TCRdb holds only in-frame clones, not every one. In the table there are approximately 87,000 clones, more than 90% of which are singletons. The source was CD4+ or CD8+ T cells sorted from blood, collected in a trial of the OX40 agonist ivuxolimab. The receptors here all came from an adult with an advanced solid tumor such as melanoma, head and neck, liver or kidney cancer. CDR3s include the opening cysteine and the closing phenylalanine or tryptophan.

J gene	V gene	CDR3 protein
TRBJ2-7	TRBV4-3	CASSQGSYEQYF
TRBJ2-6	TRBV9	CASSVGGKPVLSGANVLTF
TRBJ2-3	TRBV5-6	CASSGRADTQYF
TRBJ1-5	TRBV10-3	CAISEIGPGNQPQHF
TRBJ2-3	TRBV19	CASSIGVAGSDTQYF
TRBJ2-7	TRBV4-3	CASSQIMVSYEQYF
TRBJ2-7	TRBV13	CASSPHTSGYEQYF
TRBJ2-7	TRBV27	CASSLSSLHEQYF
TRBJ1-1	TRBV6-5	CASSPYQRNTEAFF
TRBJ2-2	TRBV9	CASSTGRWLFF
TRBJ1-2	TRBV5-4	CASSPGQGAAIHFDGYTF
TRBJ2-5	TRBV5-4	CASSSYESETQYF
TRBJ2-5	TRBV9	CASSAGDYDQETQYF
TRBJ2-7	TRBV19	CASSTRTGAYEQYF
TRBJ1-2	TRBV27	CASSPGQGSSYGYTF
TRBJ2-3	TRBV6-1	CASSDITGSRPTDTQYF
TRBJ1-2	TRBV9	CASSVEANYGYTF
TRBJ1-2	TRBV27	CASSLTRSLSNYGYTF
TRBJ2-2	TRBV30	CAWSVGGTGELFF
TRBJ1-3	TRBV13	CASSSWTGEGGDRNTIYF
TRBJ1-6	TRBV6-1	CASSELDKNSPLHF
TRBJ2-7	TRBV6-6	CASSSAPWTGEEQYF
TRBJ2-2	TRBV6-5	CASSPLGGGLFF